The entry below describes one T cell receptor beta chain. Some clones are missing from TCRdb's copy, which holds only in-frame ones; the method was immunoSEQ multiplex PCR. The table includes roughly 120,000 clones, 70% to 90% detected once. This entry comes from a study of control samples from healthy donors and cancer patients. V was shortened by 9 bases and J by 2 bases, with 14 bases between the two germline ends. Germline assignment: CDR1 SGHRS and CDR2 YFSETQ. This CDR3 spans 13 amino acids. This chain connects TRBV5-1 to TRBJ2-5; a possible D gene is TRBD2 (6 bases). The receptor was isolated from a man aged 45-65 years in good health. The sample comprised blood. CDR3 protein: CATKRDLQETQYF. The CDR3 nucleotides read TGCGCCACCAAACGGGACTTACAAGAGACCCAGTACTTC.